The T cell receptor beta chain under discussion was sequenced for a study of T cell responses to AZD1222 COVID-19 vaccine (dated by TCRdb to about 2021). Looking at the study overall: A total of 233 trial participants underwent TCR sequencing, of whom 207 received two doses of AZD1222 and about 26 received two doses of the MenACWY control vaccine. Trial participants were enrolled into age subgroups of 18-55, 56-69 and 70-plus years, which contained around 150, 28 and 57 TCR-sequenced participants, respectively.

For this clone: Its antigen target is currently unknown. No much larger clonotype is one base removed from it; base qualities were not supplied.

The germline V gene yields MNHEY for CDR1 and SVGEGT for CDR2. The V end loses 6 bases and the J end loses 9 bases, and a stretch of 21 bases separates them. Reading from cysteine to phenylalanine, the CDR3 counts 15 amino acids. Only CDR3 DNA remains: 45 bases, in frame from the first base. Study-wide conclusions, independent of this receptor: Because no day 14 peak-response samples were available, the repertoires could be characterized only after the peak T cell response. Reportedly, close to half of the unique spike-specific TCRs recognized epitopes lying outside the regions that are mutated in the B.1.351 and B.1.1.7 variants. Spike-specific TCR breadth and depth rose significantly after two AZD1222 doses compared with day 0 and with MenACWY recipients. Only a handful of AZD1222 recipients were SARS-CoV-2 seropositive at baseline, limiting conclusions about previously exposed vaccinees. The 56-69-year group was small, and its depth increase did not reach significance, likely because of low power. The whole spike protein was spanned by vaccine-associated CD4 TCRs, and dominant responses were seen in regions 160-218 and 743-854. Participants were mostly white British, with more females than males. The authors suggested clonal diversity may have been underestimated.

The CDR3 regions of human TCRbeta chains were analyzed by immunosequencing. As for the original processing: Repertoire TCRs were matched against a reference library of SARS-CoV-2-specific TCRs generated with the MIRA antigen-specificity platform. Breadth was defined as the fraction of unique TCRs that were SARS-CoV-2-associated. Depth was defined as the fraction of total T cells that were SARS-CoV-2-associated. Using the MIRA data, each spike-specific TCR was assigned both to the spike region to which the TCR was reactive and to a CD4 or CD8 class. Log10-transformed breadth and depth values were compared by one-way ANOVA with Sidak's multiple comparisons tests. TCRdb took this table from immuneACCESS and kept in-frame rearrangements with V and J called. Such tables lack part of the clones; where checked against another copy, unresolved V genes explain under half of the gap, and the rest is unexplained. The V and J calls and clone size come from that table; D and trimming were worked out from the DNA. The table for this sample lists 75,000 to 95,000 clones; approximately 89% of them were counted only once. Of the sample, 2.5% to 3% falls within the top ten clones.

This specimen's time point label, per the study, means: baseline before first vaccination. Per the publication, the treatment or condition label means: meningococcal conjugate vaccine given as trial control. The vaccinee samples were drawn from two UK trials, COV001 and COV002, one of which was a single-blind randomized controlled phase 2/3 trial testing AZD1222 (ChAdOx1 nCoV-19) in healthy adults. For TCRbeta chain sequencing, PBMC samples were collected from trial participants at day 0 and at day 28 after the second dose. The origin of this receptor is an adult in good health. Sequenced here: peripheral blood, sampled on day 0 of MenACWY control vaccination. The chain is made from TRBV6-2 or TRBV6-3 and TRBJ2-1; TRBD1 is perhaps the D gene, given 5 matching bases. The nucleotides are TGTGCCAGCAGCCTCTTTTCGTTGGGGCAGGGTGAGCAGTTCTTC. Translated, this gives CASSLFSLGQGEQFF.